The present T cell receptor beta chain was sequenced within a study of T-cell reconstitution after alpha-beta-depleted transplantation in children (dated by TCRdb to the mid-2010s). Some background on the complete study: The study quantitatively tracked T-cell immune reconstitution after TCRalphabeta/CD19-depleted allogeneic hematopoietic cell transplantation in children using TCR repertoire profiling.

V sheds 6 bases and J sheds 0 bases, leaving 11 bases between their ends. The CDR3 covers 14 residues, taking in both the cysteine and the phenylalanine. Here the CDR3 DNA is all that survives: 42 bases in frame from base 1. CDR1 and CDR2, per the germline V gene, are MNHNS and SASEGT. Libraries came from PCR. The reads were generated on an Illumina HiSeq 2500. To normalize quantification of the TCRbeta repertoire, the TCR libraries were built with molecular barcoding that relied on unique molecular identifiers. TCRdb applied fastp at Q25 and MiXCR to the public reads, then kept only in-frame beta chains. CDR3 protein duplicates are merged, each entry listing the most common genes and DNA. For this sample the table gives 490,000 or so distinct CDR3 sequences, of which around an eighth were detected only once. The ten largest clones add up to about 5.6% of the sample. Turning to this clonotype: Its antigen is still unknown. No per-base quality is available; no much larger clone lies one base away.

The chain was built from TRBV6-1 and TRBJ1-1, with no reliable assignment of the D segment. Here the sequenced sample was PBMCs from the stem cell graft donor, taken from the stem cell graft. The receptor comes from a human donor who donated a stem cell graft to a child with combined immunodeficiency. In nucleotide form, the sequence is TGTGCCAGCAGCTTGACGTTATTGAACACTGAAGCTTTCTTT. Its translation is CASSLTLLNTEAFF.